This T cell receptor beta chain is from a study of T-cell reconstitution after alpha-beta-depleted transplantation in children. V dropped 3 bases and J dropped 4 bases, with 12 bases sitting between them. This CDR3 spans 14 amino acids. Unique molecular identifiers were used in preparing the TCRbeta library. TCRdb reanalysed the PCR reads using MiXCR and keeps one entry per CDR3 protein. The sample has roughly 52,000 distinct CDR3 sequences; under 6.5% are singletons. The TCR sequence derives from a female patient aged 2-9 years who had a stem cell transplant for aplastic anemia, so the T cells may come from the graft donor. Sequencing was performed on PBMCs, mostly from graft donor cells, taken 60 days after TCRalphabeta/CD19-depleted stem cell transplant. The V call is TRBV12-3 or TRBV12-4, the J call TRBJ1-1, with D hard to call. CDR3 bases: TGTGCCAGCAGTTTTTCGGGAGTGGGCACTGAAGCTTTCTTT. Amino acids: CASSFSGVGTEAFF.